Below, 22 T cell receptor beta chains from the same sample are listed, as sequenced in a study of control samples from healthy donors and cancer patients. Clones were sequenced by immunoSEQ multiplex PCR, and TCRdb holds only the in-frame ones, with some missing. Here the sample spans roughly 120,000 clones, 88% being singletons. Specimen: blood. These TCRs come from a man in his forties in good health.

The chain links TRBV5-1 to TRBJ2-3; 10 bases are shared with TRBD1. The CDR3 is 17 residues long. Germline CDR1 reads SGHRS; CDR2 reads YFSETQ. V shed 0 bases and J 3 bases; nucleotides not matched to a gene: 7. For the CDR3, the DNA is TGCGCCAGCAGCTTGGGGAGGACAGGGGGTTCAACAGATACGCAGTATTTT. Its translation: CASSLGRTGGSTDTQYF. The complete variable domain, with remaining parts taken from reference TRBV5-1 and TRBJ2-3, reads KAGVTQTPRYLIKTRGQQVTLSCSPISGHRSVSWYQQTPGQGLQFLFEYFSETQRNKGNFPGRFSGRQFSNSRSEMNVSTLELGDSALYLCASSLGRTGGSTDTQYFGPGTRLTVL.

The V call is TRBV24-1, the J call TRBJ1-1; D unclear. The germline V and J ends were trimmed by 6 bases and 7 bases, with 8 bases remaining between them. Germline CDR1 reads KGHDR; CDR2 reads SFDVKD. The CDR3 has 11 residues. CDR3 bases: TGTGCCACCAGTCAGCGGGATGAAGCTTTCTTT. Protein: CATSQRDEAFF.

The genes are TRBV12-3 or TRBV12-4 and TRBJ1-3; D is ambiguous. The CDR3 is made up of 13 amino acids. Trimming shortened V by 2 bases and J by 4 bases, and 6 bases separated the two germline ends. Here the CDR3 DNA reads TGTGCCAGCAGTTTAAATTCCGGAAACACCATATATTTT. Its translation is CASSLNSGNTIYF.

This clone was observed once. This chain links TRBV7-9 with TRBJ1-1, with D hard to call. The ends were cut back, 5 bases at V and 0 bases at J, with 7 bases in the middle. Germline CDR1 and CDR2: SEHNR and FQNEAQ (reference sequence). The CDR3 runs 13 residues. The CDR3 coding sequence is TGTGCCAGCAGCCCCCAGATGAACACTGAAGCTTTCTTT. Translating it yields CASSPQMNTEAFF.

This sequence joins TRBV18 and TRBJ2-5; D is possibly TRBD2 (5 bases). Germline CDR1 KGHSH, CDR2 LQKENI. CDR3 size: 14 residues. Trimming left V 6 bases short and J 1 base short, with 12 bases between. Here the CDR3 reads CASSTNSGQETQYF. CDR3 nucleotide sequence: TGTGCCAGCTCCACGAACAGCGGCCAAGAGACCCAGTACTTC.

The genes are TRBV5-5 and TRBJ1-2; a weak D match, TRBD1 (5 bases). The ends were cut back, 3 bases at V and 0 bases at J, with 12 bases in the middle. This CDR3 is 15 amino acids long. Germline V gene data show CDR1 as SGHKS and CDR2 as YYEKEE (reference sequence). The CDR3 DNA reads TGTGCCAGCAGCTGGGGGTTGGCAGCTAACTATGGCTACACCTTC. It specifies CASSWGLAANYGYTF.

The chain couples TRBV6-5 to TRBJ1-5; D is unresolved. Per the germline V gene, CDR1 is MNHEY and CDR2 is SVGAGI. The CDR3 sequence is 14 residues long. The V end was cut by 6 bases, the J end by 0 bases, with 9 bases between. The CDR3 coding sequence is TGTGCCAGCAGGATGACACTTAGCAATCAGCCCCAGCATTTT. Its protein is CASRMTLSNQPQHF.

The chain links TRBV25-1 to TRBJ2-4, with 11 nucleotides matching TRBD2. The CDR3 is made up of 15 amino acids. CDR1 is MGHDK, CDR2 SYGVNS, per germline. The trim removed 7 bases at V and 7 bases at J, leaving 9 bases unmatched. The CDR3 spells CASTASGGPGNIQYF. CDR3 sequence (DNA): TGTGCCAGCACGGCTAGCGGGGGGCCGGGGAACATTCAGTACTTC.

The rearrangement uses TRBV28 and TRBJ1-2, with a tentative D call TRBD1 (5 bases). This CDR3 region has 15 residues. Germline V gives CDR1 MDHEN, CDR2 SYDVKM. The V end lost 8 bases, the J end lost 5 bases, and 21 bases lay between the germline ends. The CDR3 region has the DNA TGTGCCAGCTGTATCGAGCGGGGACGGAAATATGGCTACACCTTC. Its translation is CASCIERGRKYGYTF.

The V call is TRBV7-8, the J call TRBJ1-1; D is possibly TRBD1 (6 bases). CDR3 size: 14 residues. Germline V gives CDR1 SGHVS, CDR2 FQNEAQ. The V end lost 11 bases, the J end lost 5 bases, and 21 bases lay between the germline ends. CDR3 amino acids: CAGGAGPAGTEAFF. In DNA form, the CDR3 reads TGTGCCGGGGGGGCGGGCCCAGCGGGGACTGAAGCTTTCTTT.

The chain uses TRBV6-5 and TRBJ1-2; 9 bases line up with TRBD1. After removal of 5 bases from V and 8 bases from J, the junction contained 9 bases not matched to a gene. Germline V gives CDR1 MNHEY, CDR2 SVGAGI. This CDR3 spans 14 amino acids. The CDR3 region has the DNA TGTGCCAGCAGTCCGGGACAGGGAATGGAAGGCTACACCTTC. This sequence encodes CASSPGQGMEGYTF.

The gene calls are TRBV19 and TRBJ2-2; TRBD1 matches at 7 bases. This CDR3 contains 15 residues. Germline loops: CDR1 LNHDA, CDR2 SQIVND (reference sequence). V was clipped by 7 bases and J by 6 bases; unmatched bases: 11. The DNA of the CDR3 is TGTGCCAGTATAGGAGGACAGGTCAGGGCCGGGGAGCTGTTTTTT. Translation: CASIGGQVRAGELFF.

The genes are TRBV6-1 and TRBJ1-2, with 8 nucleotides matching TRBD1. V dropped 2 bases and J dropped 4; count of bases not matched to a gene: 3. Germline values: CDR1 MNHNS, CDR2 SASEGT. The CDR3 loop spans 14 amino acids. CDR3 residues: CASSENTGGYGYTF. In nucleotides, the CDR3 is TGTGCCAGCAGTGAAAACACAGGGGGCTATGGCTACACCTTC.

The genes are TRBV11-2 and TRBJ2-7; 8 nucleotides align to TRBD1. The CDR3 contains 15 residues. V shed 1 base and J 5 bases; nucleotides not matched to a gene: 7. Germline V gene data show CDR1 as SGHAT and CDR2 as FQNNGV. The CDR3 sequence: CASSLAQGAFHEQYF. In nucleotides, the CDR3 is TGTGCCAGCAGCTTAGCCCAGGGGGCCTTCCACGAGCAGTACTTC.

V usage is TRBV13 and J usage is TRBJ2-3; D remains unclear. V shed 5 bases and J shed 1 base, with 10 bases lying between them. The CDR3 consists of 14 residues. CDR1 and CDR2 (germline): PRHDT, FYEKMQ (reference sequence). CDR3: CASSIRRGTDTQYF. The CDR3 region has the DNA TGTGCCAGCAGCATCCGTAGGGGCACAGATACGCAGTATTTT.

The chain couples TRBV18 to TRBJ1-1; D is uncertain. The CDR3 is 15 residues long. V shed 5 bases and J shed 1 base, with 14 bases lying between them. Germline CDR1 and CDR2: KGHSH and LQKENI. The CDR3: CASSASPGSNTEAFF. For the CDR3, the DNA is TGTGCCAGCTCAGCTTCCCCCGGCTCGAACACTGAAGCTTTCTTT.

This chain connects TRBV7-2 to TRBJ2-7; D is perhaps TRBD2 (6 bases). CDR3 size: 13 residues. The V gene's germline CDR1 is SGHTA and CDR2 FQGNSA. Trimming removed 5 bases from V and 3 bases from J, with 11 bases in between. The CDR3: CASSRGGGYEQYF. The CDR3 nucleotides are TGTGCCAGCAGCCGGGGAGGTGGCTACGAGCAGTACTTC.

The rearrangement links TRBV15 to TRBJ2-4; no definite D call. Per germline, CDR1 LNHNV and CDR2 YYDKDF (reference sequence). The CDR3 contains 14 residues. Trimming cost V 3 bases and J 0 bases, with 6 bases left between them. The CDR3 region is CATSRDLAKNIQYF. In DNA, the CDR3 is TGTGCCACCAGCAGGGATCTAGCCAAAAACATTCAGTACTTC.

The chain recombines TRBV29-1 with TRBJ1-2; D is possibly TRBD1 (6 bases). With 4 bases removed from V and 8 bases from J, the gap between germline ends came to 14 bases. From germline, CDR1 is SQVTM and CDR2 ANQGSEA. The CDR3 consists of 12 residues. The CDR3 sequence: CSVGSGESGYTF. CDR3 in DNA: TGCAGCGTTGGGTCAGGGGAATCCGGCTACACCTTC.

The rearrangement uses TRBV4-3 and TRBJ2-6; either TRBD1 or TRBD2 may fit D (5 bases each). From germline, CDR1 is LGHNA and CDR2 YSLEER. Trimming removed 0 bases from V and 2 bases from J, with 8 bases in between. This CDR3 spans 16 amino acids. The chain's CDR3 is CASSQDRGAGANVLTF. As DNA, the CDR3 is TGCGCCAGCAGCCAAGATCGAGGGGCTGGGGCCAACGTCCTGACTTTC.

The chain is built from TRBV4-1 and TRBJ2-4; 9 positions agree with TRBD1. Trimming took 5 bases from V and 0 from J; bases not matched to a gene: 5. The CDR3 is 16 residues long. CDR1 and CDR2 from the germline V gene are MGHRA and YSYEKL. The CDR3 loop reads CASSGGQGIAKNIQYF. The DNA of the CDR3 is TGCGCCAGCAGCGGGGGACAGGGAATAGCCAAAAACATTCAGTACTTC.

The chain links TRBV12-3 or TRBV12-4 to TRBJ1-6, with D maybe TRBD1 (5 bases). Trimming pared 8 bases from V and 4 bases from J, leaving 9 bases between. CDR3 length equals 13 residues. Here the CDR3 reads CASGAGYNSPLHF. CDR3 DNA sequence: TGTGCCAGCGGGGCAGGGTATAATTCACCCCTCCACTTT.